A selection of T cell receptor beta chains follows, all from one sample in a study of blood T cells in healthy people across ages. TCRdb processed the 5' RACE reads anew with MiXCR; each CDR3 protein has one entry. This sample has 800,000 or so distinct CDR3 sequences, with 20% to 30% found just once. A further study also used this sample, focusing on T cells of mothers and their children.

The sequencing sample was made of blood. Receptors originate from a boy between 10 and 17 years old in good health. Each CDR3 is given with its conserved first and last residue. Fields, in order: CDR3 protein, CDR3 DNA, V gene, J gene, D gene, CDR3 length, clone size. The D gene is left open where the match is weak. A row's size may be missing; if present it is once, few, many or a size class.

CASSAVHAYNEQFF	TGTGCCAGCAGCGCGGTACACGCCTACAATGAGCAGTTCTTC	TRBV7-2	TRBJ2-1	-	14	-
CASSSRDSSGNTIYF	TGTGCCAGCAGCTCCCGGGACAGCTCTGGGAACACCATATATTTT	TRBV7-9	TRBJ1-3	TRBD1	15	-
CASRTLGRFERQFF	TGTGCCAGCAGGACGCTTGGACGGTTTGAGCGGCAGTTCTTC	TRBV27	TRBJ2-1	-	14	-
CASSYEETNYEQYF	TGTGCCAGCAGTTACGAAGAGACCAACTACGAGCAGTACTTC	TRBV6-5	TRBJ2-7	-	14	-
CASSLRAGLGGRETQYF	TGTGCCAGCAGCTTAAGAGCCGGACTAGGTGGCAGAGAGACCCAGTACTTC	TRBV7-3	TRBJ2-5	TRBD2	17	-
CASRPRGRWDYEQYF	TGTGCCAGCAGGCCACGGGGCCGCTGGGACTACGAGCAGTACTTC	TRBV28	TRBJ2-7	-	15	few
CAWSTGQGNYGYTF	TGTGCCTGGAGTACGGGACAGGGCAACTATGGCTACACCTTC	TRBV30	TRBJ1-2	TRBD1	14	few
CASSADSTTNEKLFF	TGTGCCAGCAGCGCAGACTCAACAACTAATGAAAAACTGTTTTTT	TRBV9	TRBJ1-4	-	15	-
CASSKTSGHGTVNYEQYF	TGTGCCAGCAGTAAGACTAGCGGGCATGGTACTGTTAACTACGAGCAGTACTTC	TRBV28	TRBJ2-7	TRBD2	18	-
CASSLTFGSPLHF	TGTGCCAGCAGCTTAACGTTTGGGTCACCCCTCCACTTT	TRBV7-2	TRBJ1-6	-	13	-
CSARDGRSSTDTQYF	TGCAGTGCTAGGGACGGGAGGTCTAGCACAGATACGCAGTATTTT	TRBV20-1	TRBJ2-3	TRBD2	15	few
CASSYSIWRGRKETQYF	TGTGCCAGCAGTTACTCGATATGGCGGGGGAGAAAAGAGACCCAGTACTTC	TRBV6-2/TRBV6-3	TRBJ2-5	TRBD2	17	-
CSVEGELAGDRTGELFF	TGCAGCGTTGAAGGGGAATTAGCGGGAGATCGCACCGGGGAGCTGTTTTTT	TRBV29-1	TRBJ2-2	TRBD2	17	-
CSAGGQGNGRGNEQFF	TGCAGTGCGGGGGGACAGGGGAACGGGCGGGGCAATGAGCAGTTCTTC	TRBV20-1	TRBJ2-1	TRBD1	16	few
CSVNPLAGVNEQFF	TGCAGCGTCAATCCCCTAGCGGGAGTCAATGAGCAGTTCTTC	TRBV29-1	TRBJ2-1	TRBD2	14	-
CASSLKEGSKADTQYF	TGTGCCAGCAGCCTCAAAGAGGGATCAAAGGCAGATACGCAGTATTTT	TRBV9	TRBJ2-3	-	16	few
CASSQDSTGPGNTIYF	TGCGCCAGCAGCCAAGATTCGACAGGGCCTGGAAACACCATATATTTT	TRBV4-3	TRBJ1-3	TRBD1	16	few
CASSLLAVSTDTQYF	TGTGCCAGCAGCTTACTAGCGGTTAGCACAGATACGCAGTATTTT	TRBV7-3	TRBJ2-3	TRBD2	15	few
CASSLVSSMNTEAFF	TGTGCCAGCAGCTTAGTAAGCAGTATGAACACTGAAGCTTTCTTT	TRBV11-2	TRBJ1-1	-	15	few
CASSQPSGGWTANSPLHF	TGTGCCAGCAGCCAACCATCCGGCGGGTGGACTGCGAATTCACCCCTCCACTTT	TRBV4-2	TRBJ1-6	-	18	few
CASRRESGHPYNEQFF	TGTGCCAGCAGGAGAGAAAGCGGGCACCCGTACAATGAGCAGTTCTTC	TRBV6-5	TRBJ2-1	-	16	few
CASRPASGGVGEQYF	TGTGCCAGCAGGCCAGCGTCGGGGGGAGTGGGCGAGCAGTACTTC	TRBV12-3/TRBV12-4	TRBJ2-7	TRBD2	15	-
CSVEEWDRGKDEQFF	TGCAGCGTTGAAGAATGGGACAGGGGGAAGGATGAGCAGTTCTTC	TRBV29-1	TRBJ2-1	TRBD1	15	-
CASSQEYREQETQYF	TGTGCCAGCAGCCAAGAGTACAGGGAGCAAGAGACCCAGTACTTC	TRBV14	TRBJ2-5	-	15	-
CASSQDRKATNEKLFF	TGCGCCAGCAGCCAAGATAGGAAAGCAACTAATGAAAAACTGTTTTTT	TRBV4-3	TRBJ1-4	-	16	-
CASSRGVGSGSDEQFF	TGTGCCAGCAGCCGAGGGGTGGGTAGCGGGAGCGATGAGCAGTTCTTC	TRBV4-2	TRBJ2-1	TRBD2	16	few
CASSELPPGTGERNTEAFF	TGTGCCAGCAGTGAACTGCCGCCCGGGACAGGGGAAAGGAACACTGAAGCTTTCTTT	TRBV2	TRBJ1-1	TRBD1	19	few
CASSLTGRSEQYF	TGTGCCAGCAGTCTAACAGGGCGATCGGAGCAGTACTTC	TRBV7-6	TRBJ2-7	-	13	-
CASNLVQGAPEAFF	TGTGCCAGCAACCTAGTACAGGGCGCACCTGAAGCTTTCTTT	TRBV6-5	TRBJ1-1	-	14	-